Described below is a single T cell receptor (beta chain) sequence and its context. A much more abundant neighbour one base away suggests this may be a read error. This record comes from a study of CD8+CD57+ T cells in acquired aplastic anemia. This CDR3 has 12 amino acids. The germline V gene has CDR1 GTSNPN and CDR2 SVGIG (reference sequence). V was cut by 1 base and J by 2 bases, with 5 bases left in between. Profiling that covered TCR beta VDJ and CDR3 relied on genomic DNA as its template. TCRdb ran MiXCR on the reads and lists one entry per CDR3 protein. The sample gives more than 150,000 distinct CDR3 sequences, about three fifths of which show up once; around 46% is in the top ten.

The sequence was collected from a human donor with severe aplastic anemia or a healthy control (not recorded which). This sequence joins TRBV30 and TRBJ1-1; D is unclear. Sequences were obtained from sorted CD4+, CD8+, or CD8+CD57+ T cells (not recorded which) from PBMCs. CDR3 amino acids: CAWSGVNTEAFF. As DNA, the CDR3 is TGTGCCTGGAGTGGTGTTAACACTGAAGCTTTCTTT.